This T cell receptor beta chain was identified during a study of neurological immune-mediated disorders. Germline CDR1 reads MNHEY; CDR2 reads SVGEGT. The CDR3 is 14 residues long. The V end lost 2 bases, the J end lost 3 bases, and 7 bases lay between the germline ends. Ten or more counts support this clonotype. TCRdb redid the calling of the 5' RACE reads with MiXCR, one entry per CDR3 protein. Seen here are more than 20,000 distinct CDR3 sequences, roughly 13% observed once, and the top ten hold more than 15%. The sequence derives from a woman aged 40 to 50 with HTLV-1-associated myelopathy (HAM/TSP). Sequencing was performed on PBMCs. This rearrangement joins TRBV6-2 or TRBV6-3 to TRBJ2-2; the D gene is possibly TRBD1 (6 bases). The CDR3 loop reads CASSYGQYTGELFF. The CDR3 nucleotides are TGTGCCAGCAGTTACGGACAGTACACCGGGGAGCTGTTTTTT.